Each of the 23 T cell receptor beta chains below was sequenced from the same sample in a study of blood T cell repertoires in COVID-19. Clones were sequenced by immunoSEQ multiplex PCR, and TCRdb holds only the in-frame ones, with some missing. The sample consists of some 240,000 clones, around 90% of them appearing once. Material: peripheral blood. The receptors were gathered from a woman in her fifties or sixties with COVID-19, enrolled during active disease.

The chain couples TRBV18 to TRBJ2-7; maybe TRBD1 (7 bases). The V end was cut by 2 bases, the J end by 2 bases, with 13 bases between. The CDR3 sequence is 15 residues long. CDR1 KGHSH and CDR2 LQKENI come from the germline V gene. CDR3 amino acids: CASSPSRGDPYEQYF. The CDR3 coding sequence is TGTGCCAGCTCACCATCCAGGGGGGACCCCTACGAGCAGTACTTC.

The chain has TRBV4-3 and TRBJ1-1, with 7 bases matching TRBD1. The CDR3 length is 14 residues. The V gene end was trimmed by 3 bases and the J gene end by 4 bases; junction bases not matched to a gene: 5. Germline V gives CDR1 LGHNA, CDR2 YSLEER. The CDR3 is CASSHDRASTEAFF. CDR3 DNA sequence: TGCGCCAGCAGCCACGACAGGGCTTCCACTGAAGCTTTCTTT.

The V gene is TRBV4-2, the J gene TRBJ2-5, with a tentative D call TRBD2 (6 bases). CDR1 and CDR2 from the germline V gene are LGHNA and YNFKEQ. The CDR3 spans 14 residues. V lost 4 bases, J lost 2 bases, and 11 bases lay in between. The CDR3 DNA is TGTGCCAGCAGCCTAGAAGGGAGGCAAGAGACCCAGTACTTC. This gives the protein CASSLEGRQETQYF.

The rearrangement links TRBV28 to TRBJ1-5, with no clear D. This CDR3 comprises 14 residues. V gave up 3 bases and J gave up 2 bases, with 8 bases separating them. Germline CDR1 and CDR2: MDHEN and SYDVKM. The CDR3 loop is CASSLVQGNQPQHF. The CDR3 DNA sequence: TGTGCCAGCAGTTTGGTGCAGGGCAATCAGCCCCAGCATTTT. The whole variable domain, remainder taken from reference TRBV28 and TRBJ1-5, is DVKVTQSSRYLVKRTGEKVFLECVQDMDHENMFWYRQDPGLGLRLIYFSYDVKMKEKGDIPEGYSVSREKKERFSLILESASTNQTSMYLCASSLVQGNQPQHFGDGTRLSIL.

This chain uses TRBV7-2 with TRBJ2-5, with a possible D match to TRBD2 (6 bases). Trimming removed 5 bases from V and 4 bases from J, with 11 bases in between. The CDR3 runs 13 residues. Germline values: CDR1 SGHTA, CDR2 FQGNSA. CDR3 DNA sequence: TGTGCCAGCAGCGCGGGACCTCGAGAGACCCAGTACTTC. This gives the protein CASSAGPRETQYF.

This clone appeared a few times. The rearrangement joins TRBV11-1 to TRBJ2-1; 7 bases fit TRBD1. Germline V gene sequence: CDR1 SGHAT, CDR2 FQDESV (reference sequence). The CDR3 runs to 16 residues. V shed 2 bases and J 1 base; nucleotides not matched to a gene: 5. CDR3 DNA: TGTGCCAGCAGCTTAATGGGACAGACTTCCTACAATGAGCAGTTCTTC. This gives the protein CASSLMGQTSYNEQFF.

This sequence joins TRBV4-3 and TRBJ1-6; D unresolved. Between the trimmed V and J ends, which lost 2 bases and 2 bases, there was a span of 7 bases. This CDR3 region has 15 residues. CDR1 LGHNA and CDR2 YSLEER come from the germline V gene. The CDR3 DNA reads as TGCGCCAGCAGCCAACGGGGAACCTATAATTCACCCCTCCACTTT. As protein: CASSQRGTYNSPLHF.

Remarks on this clone: Other nucleotide sequences in the sample specify the same CDR3. The chain has TRBV12-3 or TRBV12-4 and TRBJ1-3, with D uncertain. V dropped 8 bases and J dropped 2 bases, with 7 bases sitting between them. This CDR3 comprises 12 residues. CDR3 coding DNA: TGTGCCAGCCGAACAGCTGGAAACACCATATATTTT. It codes for CASRTAGNTIYF.

This clone was counted only a few times. At the DNA level, this CDR3 is encoded by other sequences in the same sample as well. The J gene is TRBJ1-1, the V gene TRBV7-3; TRBD1 agrees at 12 bases. Germline CDR1 reads SGHTA; CDR2 reads FQGTGA. The junction had 2 bases not matched to a gene; V was cut back by 4 bases and J by 8 bases. The CDR3 length is 13 residues. CDR3: CASSSGTGGEAFF. CDR3 DNA: TGTGCCAGCAGCTCTGGGACAGGGGGCGAAGCTTTCTTT. The whole variable domain, filled in from reference TRBV7-3 and TRBJ1-1, reads GAGVSQTPSNKVTEKGKYVELRCDPISGHTALYWYRQSLGQGPEFLIYFQGTGAADDSGLPNDRFFAVRPEGSVSTLKIQRTERGDSAVYLCASSSGTGGEAFFGQGTRLTVV.

This clone was picked up one time. The chain combines TRBV7-2 with TRBJ1-6; D gene ambiguous. Germline V gene data show CDR1 as SGHTA and CDR2 as FQGNSA. This CDR3 has 15 amino acids. Trimming removed 5 bases at V and 4 bases at J, with 12 bases between. CDR3 region: CASSQTGGYNSPLHF. The CDR3 coding sequence is TGTGCCAGCAGCCAGACGGGAGGATATAATTCACCCCTCCACTTT.

The chain uses TRBV4-1 and TRBJ2-7; TRBD1 agrees at 8 bases. V lost 1 base, J lost 4 bases, and 6 bases stayed unmatched. The CDR3 is made up of 15 amino acids. Germline V gives CDR1 MGHRA, CDR2 YSYEKL. The CDR3 reads CASSQGSGGLYEQYF. The CDR3 bases are TGCGCCAGCAGCCAAGGGTCAGGGGGCCTGTACGAGCAGTACTTC.

V usage is TRBV12-3 or TRBV12-4 and J usage is TRBJ1-3; D ambiguous. This CDR3 spans 10 amino acids. Trimming stripped 11 bases from V and 4 bases from J, with 6 bases between. The DNA of the CDR3 is TGTGCCTTCGGGGGAAACACCATATATTTT. This encodes CAFGGNTIYF.

V usage is TRBV6-5 and J usage is TRBJ1-5; a weak D match, TRBD1 (6 bases). From germline, CDR1 is MNHEY and CDR2 SVGAGI. The CDR3 loop spans 14 amino acids. V was clipped by 7 bases and J by 3 bases, with 13 bases between them. The CDR3 coding sequence is TGTGCCAGCACTGGGGGCGCGCCCAATCAGCCCCAGCATTTT. It encodes CASTGGAPNQPQHF.

This clone was found a few times. The rearrangement links TRBV7-2 to TRBJ1-3, with 8 bases that match TRBD1. Germline trimming cut 5 bases from V and 0 bases from J; bases unmatched to any gene: 9. CDR1 SGHTA and CDR2 FQGNSA come from the germline V gene. The CDR3 extends over 17 amino acids. CDR3 DNA sequence: TGTGCCAGCAGCACCCTGGGACAGGTTTTCTCTGGAAACACCATATATTTT. This codes for CASSTLGQVFSGNTIYF.

This clone was counted a few times. The genes are TRBV14 and TRBJ2-7, with 8 bases that match TRBD2. The length of the CDR3 is 16 residues. CDR1 is SGHDN and CDR2 is FVKESK in the germline V gene. With 4 bases clipped from V and 4 bases from J, the junction kept 12 bases outside the gene matches. The chain's CDR3 is CASSPWASGGLYEQYF. The DNA of the CDR3 is TGTGCCAGCAGCCCTTGGGCGAGCGGGGGCCTGTACGAGCAGTACTTC. The whole variable domain, remainder taken from reference TRBV14 and TRBJ2-7, is EAGVTQFPSHSVIEKGQTVTLRCDPISGHDNLYWYRRVMGKEIKFLLHFVKESKQDESGMPNNRFLAERTGGTYSTLKVQPAELEDSGVYFCASSPWASGGLYEQYFGPGTRLTVT.

This chain joins TRBV2 and TRBJ1-6; the match to TRBD1 covers 7 bases. Germline V gene sequence: CDR1 SNHLY, CDR2 FYNNEI. The CDR3 is 15 residues long. V lost 7 bases to trimming and J lost 7 bases; unmatched junction nucleotides: 10. CDR3 in amino acids: CASNKRQGRNSPLHF. CDR3 DNA sequence: TGTGCCAGCAATAAGAGACAGGGAAGAAATTCACCCCTCCACTTT.

The V and J genes are TRBV12-3 or TRBV12-4 and TRBJ1-2; no clear D gene. Between the trimmed V and J ends, which lost 3 bases and 3 bases, there was a span of 8 bases. CDR3 length: 13 amino acids. CDR3 sequence: CASSFGSYYGYTF. The DNA of the CDR3 is TGTGCCAGCAGTTTCGGGTCCTACTATGGCTACACCTTC.

This clone showed up just once. The chain links TRBV1 to TRBJ1-1. TRBV1 is deemed a pseudogene. The CDR3 has 16 residues. CDR3 residues: CTSSREVEGSRTEAFF. The CDR3 DNA sequence: TGCACCAGCAGCAGAGAGGTGGAGGGGTCACGAACTGAAGCTTTCTTT.

The rearrangement uses TRBV24-1 and TRBJ2-2; D is undetermined. Germline CDR1 is KGHDR and CDR2 is SFDVKD. V lost 4 bases to trimming and J lost 1 base, with 6 bases between them. The CDR3 contains 14 residues. The CDR3 reads CATSDLKNTGELFF. The CDR3 DNA reads as TGTGCCACCAGTGACCTTAAGAACACCGGGGAGCTGTTTTTT.

The chain joins TRBV18 to TRBJ2-7; no definite D call. Deletions cut 6 bases from V and 0 bases from J, with 12 bases between. The CDR3 sequence is 14 residues long. Germline CDR1 and CDR2: KGHSH and LQKENI. The CDR3 loop is CASSPPFSSYEQYF. Here the CDR3 DNA reads TGTGCCAGCTCCCCCCCTTTTAGCTCCTACGAGCAGTACTTC.

This chain connects TRBV7-9 to TRBJ2-7; weak D call: TRBD2 (7 bases). The CDR3 length is 16 residues. Trimming pared 3 bases from V and 6 bases from J, leaving 21 bases between. CDR1 and CDR2 from the germline V gene are SEHNR and FQNEAQ (reference sequence). In DNA, the CDR3 is TGTGCCAGCAGCTTCGGGAAGGGGGGGGTGGATCCCGAGCAGTACTTC. Amino acids: CASSFGKGGVDPEQYF.

This clone came up a few times. The chain has TRBV5-5 and TRBJ1-5; D is perhaps TRBD1 (6 bases). The CDR3 extends over 13 amino acids. Germline CDR1 reads SGHKS; CDR2 reads YYEKEE (reference sequence). Trimming pared 2 bases from V and 7 bases from J, leaving 10 bases between. CDR3 nucleotides: TGTGCCAGCAGCTTTAGGGGGTGGCAGCCCCAGCATTTT. Its protein is CASSFRGWQPQHF.

This sequence joins TRBV24-1 and TRBJ2-2; 7 nucleotides align to TRBD1. Trimming took 5 bases from V and 4 from J; bases not matched to a gene: 3. The CDR3 runs to 14 residues. CDR1 KGHDR and CDR2 SFDVKD come from the germline V gene. CDR3 bases: TGTGCCACCAGTGTTTCAGGGGGCACCGGGGAGCTGTTTTTT. Translation: CATSVSGGTGELFF.